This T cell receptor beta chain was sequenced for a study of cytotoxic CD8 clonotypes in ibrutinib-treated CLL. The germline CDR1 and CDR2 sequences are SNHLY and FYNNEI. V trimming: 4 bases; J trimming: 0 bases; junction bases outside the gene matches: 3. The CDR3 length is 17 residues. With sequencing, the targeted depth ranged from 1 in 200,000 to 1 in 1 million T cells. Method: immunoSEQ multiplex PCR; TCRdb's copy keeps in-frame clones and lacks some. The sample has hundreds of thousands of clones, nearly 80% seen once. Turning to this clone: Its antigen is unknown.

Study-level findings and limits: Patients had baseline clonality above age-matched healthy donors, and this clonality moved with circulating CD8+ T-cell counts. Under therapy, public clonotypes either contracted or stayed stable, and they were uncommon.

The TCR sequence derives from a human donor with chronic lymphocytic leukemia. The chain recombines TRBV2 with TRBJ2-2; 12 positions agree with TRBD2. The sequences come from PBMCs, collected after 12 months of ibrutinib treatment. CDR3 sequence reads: CASSASSGGANTGELFF. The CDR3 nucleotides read TGTGCCAGCAGTGCCTCTAGCGGGGGGGCGAACACCGGGGAGCTGTTTTTT. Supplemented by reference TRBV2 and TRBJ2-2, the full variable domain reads EPEVTQTPSHQVTQMGQEVILRCVPISNHLYFYWYRQILGQKVEFLVSFYNNEISEKSEIFDDQFSVERPDGSNFTLKIRSTKLEDSAMYFCASSASSGGANTGELFFGEGSRLTVL.